The rows below give T cell receptor beta chains drawn from one sample of a study of human T cells and chemical hapten exposure. Each CDR3 protein is one row after TCRdb ran MiXCR on the RACE reads. This sample has under 450,000 distinct CDR3 sequences, with around 6% found just once. This specimen consisted of whole blood, obtained in connection with sensitization to the hapten diphenylcyclopropenone (DPC). Receptors were obtained from a woman between 18 and 30 years old with alopecia areata. Some clones in this sample may be carry-over from other donors' samples. Both conserved end residues are part of each CDR3. The order of the fields is D gene, J gene, CDR3 length, clone size, V gene, CDR3 DNA, CDR3 protein. The D gene is left open where the match is weak. Clone size appears in some rows only: once, few, many, or a class for an expanded clone.

>.|TRBJ1-2|17|.|TRBV6-2/TRBV6-3
TGTGCCAGCACCTCCTTGACCGGGACCCAGAGCCCCTATGGCTACACCTTC
CASTSLTGTQSPYGYTF
>.|TRBJ2-7|15|.|TRBV7-9
TGTGCCAGCAGCTCTAACTGGACTTCTCCGGGGGAGCAGTACTTC
CASSSNWTSPGEQYF
>TRBD2|TRBJ2-4|16|.|TRBV7-2
TGTGCCAGCAGCGCGGCTAGCGGGGGGGCGGGAAACATTCAGTACTTC
CASSAASGGAGNIQYF
>.|TRBJ2-1|12|many|TRBV20-1
TGCAGTGCTAGGGCTAGTCTTCGAGAGCAGTTCTTC
CSARASLREQFF
>TRBD2|TRBJ2-2|17|many|TRBV10-2
TGCGCCAGCAGTGACCGACTAGCGGGGGGGCTAACCGGGGAGCTGTTTTTT
CASSDRLAGGLTGELFF
>.|TRBJ2-3|14|many|TRBV6-2/TRBV6-3
TGTGCCAGCAGTGACGGCCGGGAGACAGATACGCAGTATTTT
CASSDGRETDTQYF
>.|TRBJ2-6|15|.|TRBV25-1
TGTGCCAGCACCCGAAGTCAAGGGTCGGCCAACGTCCTGACTTTC
CASTRSQGSANVLTF
>.|TRBJ1-1|13|many|TRBV7-2
TGTGCCAGCAGCACCAGGGGACACACTGAAGCTTTCTTT
CASSTRGHTEAFF
>TRBD1|TRBJ1-6|15|few|TRBV7-2
TGTGCCAGCAGCCCACCGACAGGGAGTAATTCACCCCTCCACTTT
CASSPPTGSNSPLHF
>.|TRBJ1-1|14|many|TRBV18
TGTGCCAGCTCAGGGGAAATGGGGGGCACTGAAGCTTTCTTT
CASSGEMGGTEAFF
>TRBD2|TRBJ2-3|16|.|TRBV3-1
TGTGCCAGCAGCCCCCATCCGGGACTAGCGGGGGTTACGCAGTATTTT
CASSPHPGLAGVTQYF
>.|TRBJ1-5|17|few|TRBV4-1
TGCGCCAGCAGCCAAGAGGTTGGTCCCTATAGCAATCAGCCCCAGCATTTT
CASSQEVGPYSNQPQHF
>TRBD1|TRBJ1-2|16|many|TRBV7-9
TGTGCCAGCAGCCTAGGATCGGGACAGGCGATCTATGGCTACACCTTC
CASSLGSGQAIYGYTF
>.|TRBJ1-2|11|many|TRBV12-5
TGTGCTAGTGGGGAAGACTATGGCTACACCTTC
CASGEDYGYTF
>TRBD1|TRBJ2-3|16|few|TRBV18
TGTGCCAGCTCCCCGACTCCCGGACCAGGGGGAGATACGCAGTATTTT
CASSPTPGPGGDTQYF
>.|TRBJ1-1|14|.|TRBV9
TGTGCCAGCAGCGCAAGACCAGAGAACACTGAAGCTTTCTTT
CASSARPENTEAFF
>TRBD1|TRBJ1-2|18|many|TRBV7-3
TGTGCCAGCAGCTTAATCAAGGGGACAGGAGGGAGTAACTATGGCTACACCTTC
CASSLIKGTGGSNYGYTF
>.|TRBJ2-2|15|few|TRBV24-1
TGTGCCACCAGTACCGGGACTCAGGACACCGGGGAGCTGTTTTTT
CATSTGTQDTGELFF